Each of the 25 T cell receptor beta chains below was sequenced from the same sample in a study of technical replicates of blood from several donors. Clones were read by immunoSEQ multiplex PCR, and TCRdb kept only the in-frame ones, dropping some. The repertoire consists of some 87,000 clones, with 95% to 98% occurring once and the leading ten covering 0.15% to 0.2%. What was sequenced was T cells isolated from PBMCs. Receptor source: a human donor in good health.

This chain uses TRBV7-8 with TRBJ2-1; 8 bases are a match to TRBD2. This CDR3 has 17 residues. The germline CDR1 and CDR2 sequences are SGHVS and FQNEAQ. V lost 4 bases and J lost 6; bases outside the gene matches: 14. The CDR3 DNA reads TGTGCCAGCAGCTCTAGACTGGACCTAGCGGGTATCAATGAGCAGTTCTTC. Protein product: CASSSRLDLAGINEQFF.

The chain is built from TRBV4-1 and TRBJ2-7; D is possibly TRBD2 (7 bases). Looked up from germline, CDR1 is MGHRA and CDR2 is YSYEKL. V dropped 4 bases and J dropped 4 bases, with 11 bases sitting between them. This CDR3 has 13 residues. The CDR3 sequence: CASSLEGGYEQYF. The CDR3 coding sequence is TGCGCCAGCAGCCTAGAGGGGGGGTACGAGCAGTACTTC.

This chain connects TRBV7-7 to TRBJ2-5, with 12 positions matching TRBD1. Germline CDR1 and CDR2: SSHAT and FNYEAQ (reference sequence). Trimming cost V 3 bases and J 4 bases; bases outside gene matches: 9. CDR3 length equals 17 residues. For the CDR3, the DNA is TGTGCCAGCAGCTTGATCTCCGGGACAGGGGGCGGAGAGACCCAGTACTTC. Amino acids: CASSLISGTGGGETQYF.

The V gene is TRBV5-6, the J gene TRBJ1-2; maybe TRBD1 (6 bases). CDR3 length: 14 amino acids. V was clipped by 4 bases and J by 4 bases, with 14 bases between them. Germline V gene sequence: CDR1 SGHDT, CDR2 YYEEEE. The CDR3 nucleotides read TGTGCCAGCAGCCATACGGACAGCAGCTATGGCTACACCTTC. Translating it yields CASSHTDSSYGYTF.

J is TRBJ2-5 and V is TRBV27, with 7 bases aligning to TRBD1. Germline V gene sequence: CDR1 MNHEY, CDR2 SMNVEV (reference sequence). J gave up 5 bases and V 6 bases, and 6 bases lay outside the gene matches. This CDR3 has 13 residues. CDR3: CASRVTGSETQYF. CDR3 nucleotides: TGTGCCAGCAGGGTGACAGGGAGCGAGACCCAGTACTTC.

The CDR3 DNA follows: TGCGCCAGCAGCCTTGGTTCCAGAGGACAGGGGTACCACAATGAGCAGTTCTTC. Translating it yields CASSLGSRGQGYHNEQFF. The chain uses TRBV5-1 and TRBJ2-1, with 9 nucleotides matching TRBD1. Trimming at V came to 4 bases and at J to 5 bases, leaving 16 bases not matched to a gene. This CDR3 has 18 amino acids. Germline loops: CDR1 SGHRS, CDR2 YFSETQ.

This sequence joins TRBV7-8 and TRBJ1-5; TRBD1 matches at 8 bases. The J segment lost 3 bases and the V segment lost 5 bases, leaving 6 bases of the junction unmatched. The CDR3 is made up of 15 amino acids. Germline values: CDR1 SGHVS, CDR2 FQNEAQ. The CDR3 DNA reads TGTGCCAGCAGCACCTCAGGGGGCTCCAATCAGCCCCAGCATTTT. This translates into CASSTSGGSNQPQHF.

The chain couples TRBV19 to TRBJ2-7; 9 bases are a match to TRBD2. Germline V gives CDR1 LNHDA, CDR2 SQIVND (reference sequence). V lost 6 bases to trimming and J lost 0 bases; unmatched junction nucleotides: 6. The CDR3 is made up of 15 amino acids. CDR3 nucleotide sequence: TGTGCCAGTAGCAAGAGCGGGGGGCTCTCCTACGAGCAGTACTTC. Translation: CASSKSGGLSYEQYF.

The V call is TRBV5-1, the J call TRBJ1-1; the match to TRBD1 covers 10 bases. Germline V gene data show CDR1 as SGHRS and CDR2 as YFSETQ. Trimming at V came to 4 bases and at J to 1 base, leaving 4 bases not matched to a gene. The CDR3 sequence is 15 residues long. The CDR3 nucleotides read TGCGCCAGCAGCGAGGGACAGGGGAGGAACACTGAAGCTTTCTTT. Translation: CASSEGQGRNTEAFF.

J is TRBJ2-7 and V is TRBV2, with TRBD1 matching 10 bases. CDR3 length: 13 amino acids. The trim removed 6 bases at V and 6 bases at J, leaving 5 bases unmatched. CDR1 SNHLY and CDR2 FYNNEI come from the germline V gene. CDR3 loop: CASRPGQGSEQYF. CDR3 sequence (DNA): TGTGCCAGCAGGCCGGGACAGGGGTCCGAGCAGTACTTC. The full variable domain, completed using reference TRBV2 and TRBJ2-7, is EPEVTQTPSHQVTQMGQEVILRCVPISNHLYFYWYRQILGQKVEFLVSFYNNEISEKSEIFDDQFSVERPDGSNFTLKIRSTKLEDSAMYFCASRPGQGSEQYFGPGTRLTVT.

This rearrangement joins TRBV5-1 to TRBJ2-2; 10 bases map to TRBD2. Germline CDR1 SGHRS, CDR2 YFSETQ. The junction had 4 bases not matched to a gene; V was cut back by 1 base and J by 4 bases. The CDR3 is 16 amino acids. CDR3 in DNA: TGCGCCAGCAGCTTGTCCTCTAGCGGGGGCACCGGGGAGCTGTTTTTT. It is translated as CASSLSSSGGTGELFF.

This clone is a singleton in its sample. The chain links TRBV27 to TRBJ2-2; 14 bases fit TRBD2. The CDR3 loop spans 22 amino acids. The ends lost 3 bases at V and 4 bases at J; junction bases unmatched: 19. Germline-derived CDR1 and CDR2 are MNHEY and SMNVEV (reference sequence). The DNA of the CDR3 is TGTGCCAGCAGTTTGAATTATAGGGCCACCTCGACTAGCGGGAGGGCCACCGGGGAGCTGTTTTTT. Translated, it gives CASSLNYRATSTSGRATGELFF.

The chain links TRBV6-1 to TRBJ2-7, with TRBD1 matching over 8 bases. J lost 4 bases, V lost 2 bases, and 13 bases had no gene match. Per the germline V gene, CDR1 is MNHNS and CDR2 is SASEGT. This CDR3 region has 17 residues. CDR3 sequence reads: CASSESRWGRGPYEQYF. The CDR3, as DNA: TGTGCCAGCAGTGAATCGAGGTGGGGCAGGGGGCCATACGAGCAGTACTTC.

The chain is built from TRBV28 and TRBJ2-7; 8 bases map to TRBD2. This CDR3 contains 14 residues. Germline CDR1 is MDHEN and CDR2 is SYDVKM. The ends lost 8 bases at V and 4 bases at J; junction bases unmatched: 10. In DNA form, the CDR3 reads TGTGCCAGCCGGTTTGGCGGGAGGATTTACGAGCAGTACTTC. It yields the protein CASRFGGRIYEQYF.

This chain connects TRBV7-2 to TRBJ2-7, with 9 bases matching TRBD1. J lost 4 bases, V lost 1 base, and 2 bases had no gene match. CDR1 SGHTA and CDR2 FQGNSA come from the germline V gene. The CDR3 is 14 residues long. The CDR3 nucleotides are TGTGCCAGCAGCTTAGACAGGGGGCTTTACGAGCAGTACTTC. This codes for CASSLDRGLYEQYF.

The J gene is TRBJ2-7, the V gene TRBV11-2, with TRBD2 as a possible D gene (6 bases). Trimming stripped 1 base from V and 4 bases from J, with 11 bases between. This CDR3 region has 14 residues. In germline, CDR1 is SGHAT, CDR2 FQNNGV. The CDR3 is CASSLAGAGYEQYF. The CDR3 nucleotides are TGTGCCAGCAGCTTAGCCGGGGCGGGGTACGAGCAGTACTTC. The full variable domain, in which reference TRBV11-2 and TRBJ2-7 provide the parts outside the CDR3, is EAGVAQSPRYKIIEKRQSVAFWCNPISGHATLYWYQQILGQGPKLLIQFQNNGVVDDSQLPKDRFSAERLKGVDSTLKIQPAKLEDSAVYLCASSLAGAGYEQYFGPGTRLTVT.

The genes are TRBV28 and TRBJ2-1; 8 bases map to TRBD2. V gave up 4 bases and J gave up 2 bases; unmatched junction bases: 16. The CDR3 has 19 amino acids. The germline V gene encodes CDR1 MDHEN and CDR2 SYDVKM. The CDR3 nucleotides read TGTGCCAGCAGTTCGCGCACATCTTACCGGGGGGGCCCCTACAATGAGCAGTTCTTC. Translation: CASSSRTSYRGGPYNEQFF.

This sequence joins TRBV6-1 and TRBJ2-2, with TRBD2 as a possible D gene (5 bases). This CDR3 comprises 12 residues. Germline lookup yields CDR1 MNHNS and CDR2 SASEGT. The chain's CDR3 is CAEGWGDGELFF. The CDR3 coding sequence is TGTGCTGAGGGATGGGGAGACGGGGAGCTGTTTTTT.

V usage is TRBV5-1 and J usage is TRBJ2-5; perhaps TRBD2 as D (5 bases). V was shortened by 0 bases and J by 5 bases, with 11 bases between the two germline ends. This CDR3 is built from 14 residues. Germline V gene data show CDR1 as SGHRS and CDR2 as YFSETQ. CDR3 sequence: CASSLVTSRETQYF. The CDR3 region has the DNA TGCGCCAGCAGCTTGGTCACTAGTCGGGAGACCCAGTACTTC.

The V call is TRBV5-1, the J call TRBJ2-7; maybe TRBD2 (6 bases). Germline assignment: CDR1 SGHRS and CDR2 YFSETQ. The CDR3 contains 17 residues. Trimming shortened V by 0 bases and J by 2 bases, and 18 bases separated the two germline ends. As DNA, the CDR3 is TGCGCCAGCAGCTTGGATATTCCGGGACTCCAAACCTACGAGCAGTACTTC. Residues: CASSLDIPGLQTYEQYF.

The rearrangement uses TRBV5-4 and TRBJ2-7; the D gene is possibly TRBD2 (5 bases). Trimming removed 2 bases from V and 0 bases from J, with 9 bases in between. In germline, CDR1 is SGHNT, CDR2 YYREEE (reference sequence). CDR3 size: 14 residues. CDR3 in amino acids: CASSFSVGSYEQYF. Written as DNA, the CDR3 is TGTGCCAGCAGCTTTAGCGTGGGCTCCTACGAGCAGTACTTC.

This chain connects TRBV11-2 to TRBJ1-1; D is possibly TRBD1 (5 bases). Trimming removed 5 bases at V and 1 base at J, with 8 bases between. The CDR3 sequence is 13 residues long. Germline lookup yields CDR1 SGHAT and CDR2 FQNNGV. CDR3 sequence reads: CASSTQENTEAFF. CDR3 DNA: TGTGCCAGCAGCACACAGGAGAACACTGAAGCTTTCTTT.

The rearrangement joins TRBV6-6 to TRBJ2-3; D is possibly TRBD2 (5 bases). V dropped 7 bases and J dropped 0 bases, with 14 bases sitting between them. This CDR3 comprises 15 residues. Germline lookup yields CDR1 MNHNY and CDR2 SVGAGI (reference sequence). CDR3 nucleotides: TGTGCCAGCACCCTTAACGGGGTGAGCACAGATACGCAGTATTTT. Encoded protein: CASTLNGVSTDTQYF.

In its sample, this clone was seen once. The chain joins TRBV12-5 to TRBJ1-1; weak D call: TRBD1 (5 bases). The CDR3 contains 14 residues. V lost 6 bases and J 1 base, leaving 12 bases between the germline ends. CDR1 is LGHNT, CDR2 FRNRAP, per germline. In nucleotides, the CDR3 is TGTGCTAGTGGACGGTTGACAGAGAACACTGAAGCTTTCTTT. Its translation is CASGRLTENTEAFF.

The gene calls are TRBV9 and TRBJ2-3; D is unclear. The CDR3 runs 17 residues. The germline gives CDR1 SGDLS, CDR2 YYNGEE. Trimming shortened V by 2 bases and J by 1 base, and 17 bases separated the two germline ends. CDR3 sequence: CASSVSAISRGTDTQYF. The CDR3 DNA reads as TGTGCCAGCAGCGTTTCGGCTATATCTAGAGGCACAGATACGCAGTATTTT.